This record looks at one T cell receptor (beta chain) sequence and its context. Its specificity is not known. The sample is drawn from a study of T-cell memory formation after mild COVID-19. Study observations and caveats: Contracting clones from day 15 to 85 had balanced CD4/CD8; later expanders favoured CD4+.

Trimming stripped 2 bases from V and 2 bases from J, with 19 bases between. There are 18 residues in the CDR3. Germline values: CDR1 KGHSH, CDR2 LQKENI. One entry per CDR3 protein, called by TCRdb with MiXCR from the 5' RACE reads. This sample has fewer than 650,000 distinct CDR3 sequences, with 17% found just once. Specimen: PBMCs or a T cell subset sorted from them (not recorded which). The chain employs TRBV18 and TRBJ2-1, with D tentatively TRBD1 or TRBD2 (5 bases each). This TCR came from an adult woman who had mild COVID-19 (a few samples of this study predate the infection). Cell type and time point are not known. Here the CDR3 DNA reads TGTGCCAGCTCACCATTGCGCCGGGACCCACGACCCTACAATGAGCAGTTCTTC. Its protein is CASSPLRRDPRPYNEQFF.